Listed below are T cell receptor beta chains from one sample, sequenced in a study of blood T cells in healthy people across ages. TCRdb redid the calling of the 5' RACE reads with MiXCR, one entry per CDR3 protein. Of 2 million or so distinct CDR3 sequences listed, around 48% are singletons. Input material: blood. All receptors derive from a woman aged 40 to 49 in good health. The conserved cysteine and the conserved F or W are not part of the CDR3 here. D genes are given only for firm matches.

v_call: TRBV4-2
d_call: -
j_call: TRBJ2-7
cdr3_aa: ASSQSHRGSSYEQY

v_call: TRBV15
d_call: -
j_call: TRBJ1-2
cdr3_aa: ATSRGQGDYGYT

v_call: TRBV6-1
d_call: -
j_call: TRBJ1-6
cdr3_aa: ASSEPDYSPLH

v_call: TRBV27
d_call: -
j_call: TRBJ2-7
cdr3_aa: ASSSRTAENEQY

v_call: TRBV6-5
d_call: TRBD1
j_call: TRBJ2-7
cdr3_aa: ASSYQLDRGVYEQY

v_call: TRBV6-1
d_call: -
j_call: TRBJ2-3
cdr3_aa: ASSEAWARGSDTQY

v_call: TRBV20-1
d_call: TRBD2
j_call: TRBJ2-3
cdr3_aa: SARDGLAGGHPDTQY

v_call: TRBV5-1
d_call: -
j_call: TRBJ1-2
cdr3_aa: ASSLGSVAVYGYT

v_call: TRBV4-2
d_call: TRBD2
j_call: TRBJ2-1
cdr3_aa: ASSPVRLAGGRPSYNEQF

v_call: TRBV11-2
d_call: TRBD1
j_call: TRBJ2-1
cdr3_aa: ASSLLQGTEQF

v_call: TRBV6-6
d_call: -
j_call: TRBJ1-5
cdr3_aa: ASRAQAASDQPQH

v_call: TRBV6-1
d_call: -
j_call: TRBJ1-5
cdr3_aa: ASKGRGNQPQH

v_call: TRBV7-9
d_call: -
j_call: TRBJ1-6
cdr3_aa: ASSQLGGTGSYNSPLH

v_call: TRBV4-3
d_call: TRBD2
j_call: TRBJ2-3
cdr3_aa: ASSQVLAGLLTDTQY

v_call: TRBV20-1
d_call: TRBD1
j_call: TRBJ2-3
cdr3_aa: SAKDRGSFSTDTQY

v_call: TRBV28
d_call: -
j_call: TRBJ2-3
cdr3_aa: ASSFSVSGSGTDTQY

v_call: TRBV7-2
d_call: -
j_call: TRBJ1-5
cdr3_aa: ASSLVGGGVNQPQH

v_call: TRBV14
d_call: TRBD2
j_call: TRBJ2-1
cdr3_aa: ASSRGLAGGPTRSYNEQF

v_call: TRBV20-1
d_call: -
j_call: TRBJ1-5
cdr3_aa: SFGRDSNQPQH

v_call: TRBV20-1
d_call: -
j_call: TRBJ2-1
cdr3_aa: SARSELISYNEQF

v_call: TRBV4-2
d_call: -
j_call: TRBJ2-7
cdr3_aa: ASSQGDLDEQY

v_call: TRBV27
d_call: -
j_call: TRBJ1-5
cdr3_aa: ASSHLGGNQPQH

v_call: TRBV29-1
d_call: -
j_call: TRBJ2-7
cdr3_aa: SLRRRGRLLASSYEQY

v_call: TRBV7-2
d_call: -
j_call: TRBJ2-5
cdr3_aa: ASSTDASPPETQY

v_call: TRBV20-1
d_call: -
j_call: TRBJ1-1
cdr3_aa: SARGVWGTEAF

v_call: TRBV5-4
d_call: -
j_call: TRBJ2-5
cdr3_aa: ASSSTPSRRGETQY

v_call: TRBV20-1
d_call: -
j_call: TRBJ2-7
cdr3_aa: SARTQANYNEQY

v_call: TRBV24-1
d_call: -
j_call: TRBJ1-1
cdr3_aa: ATSDYGRAF

v_call: TRBV4-3
d_call: TRBD1
j_call: TRBJ1-2
cdr3_aa: ASSPSGHRGLSYGYT

v_call: TRBV12-3/TRBV12-4
d_call: TRBD2
j_call: TRBJ2-3
cdr3_aa: ASSSEPTSALDTQY

v_call: TRBV10-3
d_call: TRBD2
j_call: TRBJ2-5
cdr3_aa: ATAGGGETQY

v_call: TRBV6-1
d_call: TRBD2
j_call: TRBJ2-1
cdr3_aa: ASSTGTSGGPSYNEQF

v_call: TRBV29-1
d_call: -
j_call: TRBJ2-4
cdr3_aa: SVEAGIDIQY

v_call: TRBV11-1
d_call: -
j_call: TRBJ1-1
cdr3_aa: ASSLARGWGRAF

v_call: TRBV12-3/TRBV12-4
d_call: TRBD1
j_call: TRBJ1-1
cdr3_aa: ASRVRDRGNTEAF

v_call: TRBV25-1
d_call: TRBD1
j_call: TRBJ2-1
cdr3_aa: ASSDFGQGGEQF

v_call: TRBV20-1
d_call: TRBD1
j_call: TRBJ1-6
cdr3_aa: SARDRGAISPLH

v_call: TRBV20-1
d_call: TRBD1
j_call: TRBJ1-2
cdr3_aa: SAITGGYYGYT

v_call: TRBV28
d_call: -
j_call: TRBJ2-7
cdr3_aa: ASSVIGSYEQY

v_call: TRBV11-1
d_call: -
j_call: TRBJ2-5
cdr3_aa: ASGKYEETQY

v_call: TRBV10-3
d_call: -
j_call: TRBJ2-1
cdr3_aa: AISVFPYNEQF

v_call: TRBV7-9
d_call: TRBD1
j_call: TRBJ2-7
cdr3_aa: ASSPYRDSNYEQY

v_call: TRBV7-9
d_call: -
j_call: TRBJ1-1
cdr3_aa: ASIPGSWADTEAF

v_call: TRBV5-1
d_call: -
j_call: TRBJ1-2
cdr3_aa: ASSLAPAENGYT

v_call: TRBV12-3/TRBV12-4
d_call: -
j_call: TRBJ2-7
cdr3_aa: ASSDSGSAYEQY

v_call: TRBV25-1
d_call: TRBD1
j_call: TRBJ1-2
cdr3_aa: ASSDRGGLQGIYGYT

v_call: TRBV9
d_call: -
j_call: TRBJ2-5
cdr3_aa: ASSVNTIERETQY

v_call: TRBV7-2
d_call: TRBD2
j_call: TRBJ2-5
cdr3_aa: ASSLAMTSGGSETQY

v_call: TRBV20-1
d_call: -
j_call: TRBJ1-6
cdr3_aa: SARDRRAGVDSPLH

v_call: TRBV18
d_call: -
j_call: TRBJ2-3
cdr3_aa: ASSPSTDAQY

v_call: TRBV13
d_call: -
j_call: TRBJ1-2
cdr3_aa: ASSLGHGWDGYT

v_call: TRBV7-6
d_call: TRBD1
j_call: TRBJ2-7
cdr3_aa: ASSSWDRGSYEQY

v_call: TRBV6-5
d_call: -
j_call: TRBJ2-7
cdr3_aa: ASSYSVGAEVYEQY

v_call: TRBV7-2
d_call: -
j_call: TRBJ2-7
cdr3_aa: ASSLVDNREYEQY

v_call: TRBV10-3
d_call: -
j_call: TRBJ1-2
cdr3_aa: AISDQETGGAGGYT

v_call: TRBV10-3
d_call: -
j_call: TRBJ2-5
cdr3_aa: AIAGPQETQY

v_call: TRBV24-1
d_call: TRBD2
j_call: TRBJ2-3
cdr3_aa: ATSALTSGGLGDTQY